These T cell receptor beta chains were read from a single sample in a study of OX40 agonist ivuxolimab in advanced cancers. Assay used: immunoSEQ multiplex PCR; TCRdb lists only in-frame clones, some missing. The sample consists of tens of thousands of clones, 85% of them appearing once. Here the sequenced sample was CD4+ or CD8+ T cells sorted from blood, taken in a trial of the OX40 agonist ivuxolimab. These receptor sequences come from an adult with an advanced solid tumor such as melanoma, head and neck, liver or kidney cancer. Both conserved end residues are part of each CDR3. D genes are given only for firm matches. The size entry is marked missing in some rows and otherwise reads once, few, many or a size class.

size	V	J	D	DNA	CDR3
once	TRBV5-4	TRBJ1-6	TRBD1	TGTGCCAGCAGCTCAATGACAGGGGCTCCTAATTCACCCCTCCACTTT	CASSSMTGAPNSPLHF
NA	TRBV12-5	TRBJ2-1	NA	TGTGCTAGTGGTTTGGTAGTTGGTTCGGCCAGGGTCGATGAGCAGTTCTTC	CASGLVVGSARVDEQFF
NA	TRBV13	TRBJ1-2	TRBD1	TGTGCCAGCAGCCGACAAGGGGACAGGGAAAAGGGCTACACCTTC	CASSRQGDREKGYTF
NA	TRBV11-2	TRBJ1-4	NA	TGTGCCAGCAGCTTTAGCCCAGGGACTAATGAAAAACTGTTTTTT	CASSFSPGTNEKLFF
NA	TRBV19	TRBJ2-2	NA	TGTGCCAGTAGCCCAACAGCGGGTTGGGAGGCCGGGGAGCTGTTTTTT	CASSPTAGWEAGELFF
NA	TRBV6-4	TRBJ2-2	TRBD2	TGTGCCAGCAGTGACTTCCTAGCGGGGGAGAACACCGGGGAGCTGTTTTTT	CASSDFLAGENTGELFF
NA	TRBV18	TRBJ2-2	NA	TGTGCCAGCTCACCACCAGGAGGGATCGGGGAGCTGTTTTTT	CASSPPGGIGELFF
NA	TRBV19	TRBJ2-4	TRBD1	TGTGCCACCCGGGACAGGGCTCAAGCCAAAAACATTCAGTACTTC	CATRDRAQAKNIQYF
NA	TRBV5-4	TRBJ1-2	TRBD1	TGTGCCAGCAGCTGGGACAGGGGAGTCTATGGCTACACCTTC	CASSWDRGVYGYTF
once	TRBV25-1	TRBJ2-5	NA	TGTGCCAGCAGAATCTCAATGGGGGAGACCCAGTACTTC	CASRISMGETQYF
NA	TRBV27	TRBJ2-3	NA	TGTGCCAGCAGTTTGAGAGTAATGGATACGCAGTATTTT	CASSLRVMDTQYF
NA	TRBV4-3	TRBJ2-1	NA	TGCGCCAGCAGCCAAGTTACAGGCGGAAACAATGAGCAGTTCTTC	CASSQVTGGNNEQFF
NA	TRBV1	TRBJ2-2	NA	TGCACCAGCAGCCCCGGACAGGGGTACACCGGGGAGCTGTTTTTT	CTSSPGQGYTGELFF
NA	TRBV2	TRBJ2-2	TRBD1	TGTGCCAGCAGACCCGGGACAGGGGACGGCACCGGGGAGCTGTTTTTT	CASRPGTGDGTGELFF
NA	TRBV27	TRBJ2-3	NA	TGTGCCAGCAGTTTATCGACCCCGACAAGTGCAGATACGCAGTATTTT	CASSLSTPTSADTQYF
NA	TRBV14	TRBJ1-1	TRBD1	TGTGCCAGCAGCCAGGACAGGGGGACTGAAGCTTTCTTT	CASSQDRGTEAFF
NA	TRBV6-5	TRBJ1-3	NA	TGTGCCAGCAGTTACCTCGACAGGCCCGGAAACACCATATATTTT	CASSYLDRPGNTIYF
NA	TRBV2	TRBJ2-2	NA	TGTGCCAGCAGACCAAGGGGTACCGGGGAGCTGTTTTTT	CASRPRGTGELFF
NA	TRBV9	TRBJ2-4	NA	TGTGCCAGCAGCGTATCGGAGGTTGAGGGGATAGCCAAAAACATTCAGTACTTC	CASSVSEVEGIAKNIQYF
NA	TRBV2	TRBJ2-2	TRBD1	TGTGCCAGCAACAGGGACAGGAACACCGGGGAGCTGTTTTTT	CASNRDRNTGELFF
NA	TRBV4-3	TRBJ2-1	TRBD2	TGCGCCAGCAGCCAAGAGACTAGCGTAAATAGACCTTCCTACAATGAGCAGTTCTTC	CASSQETSVNRPSYNEQFF
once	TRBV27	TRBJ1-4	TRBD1	TGTGCCAGCAGTCCCAGGGGGGCTAATGAAAAACTGTTTTTT	CASSPRGANEKLFF
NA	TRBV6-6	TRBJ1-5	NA	TGTGCCAGCAGTTACTCAGGGGATACGTATCAGCCCCAGCATTTT	CASSYSGDTYQPQHF